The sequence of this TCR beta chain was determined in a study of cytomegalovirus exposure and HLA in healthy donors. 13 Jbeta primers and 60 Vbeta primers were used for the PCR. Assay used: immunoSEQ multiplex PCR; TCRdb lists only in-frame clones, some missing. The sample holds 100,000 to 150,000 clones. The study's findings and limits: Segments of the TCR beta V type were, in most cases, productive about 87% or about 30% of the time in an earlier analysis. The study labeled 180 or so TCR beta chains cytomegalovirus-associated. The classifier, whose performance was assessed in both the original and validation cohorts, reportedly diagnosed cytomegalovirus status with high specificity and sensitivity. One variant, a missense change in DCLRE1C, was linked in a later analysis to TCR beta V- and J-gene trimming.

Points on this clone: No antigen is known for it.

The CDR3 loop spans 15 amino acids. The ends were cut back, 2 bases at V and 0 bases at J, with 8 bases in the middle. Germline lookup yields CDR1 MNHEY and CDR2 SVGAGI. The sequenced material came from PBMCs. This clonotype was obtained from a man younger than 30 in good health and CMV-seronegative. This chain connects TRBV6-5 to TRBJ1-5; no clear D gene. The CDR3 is CASSYTGASNQPQHF. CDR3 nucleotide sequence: TGTGCCAGCAGTTACACCGGAGCTAGCAATCAGCCCCAGCATTTT.